The clone carrying this TCR beta chain was seen many times. Its specificity is unknown. Time point reported: blood at routine non-recurrence follow-up after resection. V was trimmed by 4 bases and J by 4 bases, leaving 10 bases between them. The germline V gene has CDR1 SEHNR and CDR2 FQNEAQ (reference sequence). The CDR3 spans 13 residues. These data originate in a study of spatial heterogeneity in lung cancer. Across the study: Sequenced were any available follow-up PBMC samples, which had been obtained a median of approximately 2 years after resection. Beta-chain sequences were consistently detected more often than alpha-chain sequences.

Unique molecular identifiers tagged every individual TCR cDNA molecule. TCRdb processed the 5' RACE reads anew with MiXCR; each CDR3 protein has one entry. The repertoire has roughly 71,000 distinct CDR3 sequences, roughly 8.9% of them found once; the top ten carry under 2.5%. General study points: Expanded tumor TCRs that were ubiquitous appeared in blood more at resection than follow-up.

The sequenced sample was PBMCs, obtained at follow-up. This chain connects TRBV7-9 to TRBJ1-2; D is unresolved. This TCR was recovered from a female donor with early-stage non-small cell lung cancer. For the CDR3, the DNA is TGTGCCAGCAGCTCTAGCCGGGGCTATGGCTACACCTTC. It codes for CASSSSRGYGYTF.